This entry lists 23 T cell receptor beta chains sequenced from one sample in a study of T-cell reconstitution after alpha-beta-depleted transplantation in children. A library of TCRbeta sequences, prepared with unique molecular identifiers, was generated. TCRdb called the PCR reads again in MiXCR, with one record for every CDR3 protein. The sample holds roughly 400,000 distinct CDR3 sequences, roughly 22% seen once. Sequenced here: PBMCs from the stem cell graft donor, sampled from the stem cell graft. These receptor sequences come from a human donor who donated a stem cell graft to a child with acute myeloid leukemia.

This clonotype appeared many times. The chain has TRBV25-1 and TRBJ2-7; a weak D match, TRBD1 (6 bases). Germline CDR1 is MGHDK and CDR2 is SYGVNS. CDR3 length equals 13 residues. V was clipped by 2 bases and J by 4 bases, with 9 bases between them. The CDR3 region is CASSEQGRYEQYF. As DNA, the CDR3 is TGTGCCAGCAGTGAACAGGGGCGATACGAGCAGTACTTC.

The J gene is TRBJ2-3, the V gene TRBV13, with 9 bases that match TRBD2. In germline, CDR1 is PRHDT, CDR2 FYEKMQ (reference sequence). The CDR3 totals 15 residues. After removal of 3 bases from V and 2 bases from J, the junction contained 3 bases not matched to a gene. The CDR3 DNA reads TGTGCCAGCAGCTTCAGACTAGCGGACACAGATACGCAGTATTTT. The encoded protein is CASSFRLADTDTQYF. The whole variable domain, filled in from reference TRBV13 and TRBJ2-3, reads AAGVIQSPRHLIKEKRETATLKCYPIPRHDTVYWYQQGPGQDPQFLISFYEKMQSDKGSIPDRFSAQQFSDYHSELNMSSLELGDSALYFCASSFRLADTDTQYFGPGTRLTVL.

This chain links TRBV5-1 with TRBJ2-6, with D hard to call. The germline V gene encodes CDR1 SGHRS and CDR2 YFSETQ. CDR3 size: 16 residues. Trimming stripped 2 bases from V and 0 bases from J, with 9 bases between. CDR3 region: CASSFFRNSGANVLTF. The CDR3 bases are TGCGCCAGCAGCTTTTTTCGGAACTCTGGGGCCAACGTCCTGACTTTC.

In its sample, this clonotype was seen a few times. The chain is built from TRBV20-1 and TRBJ1-4; 8 bases line up with TRBD1. CDR1 DFQATT and CDR2 SNEGSKA come from the germline V gene (reference sequence). With V trimmed by 5 bases and J by 8 bases, 7 bases remained unmatched. The CDR3 covers 13 residues. CDR3 amino acids: CSALTGGDEKLFF. The CDR3 nucleotides are TGCAGTGCTCTAACAGGGGGTGACGAAAAACTGTTTTTT.

The chain is built from TRBV7-8 and TRBJ2-5; 11 nucleotides line up with TRBD2. Trimming cost V 0 bases and J 4 bases; bases outside gene matches: 10. From germline, CDR1 is SGHVS and CDR2 FQNEAQ. CDR3 length: 18 amino acids. The CDR3: CASSLASGSGRARETQYF. The CDR3, as DNA: TGTGCCAGCAGCTTAGCGTCAGGTAGCGGGAGGGCCAGAGAGACCCAGTACTTC.

J is TRBJ2-1 and V is TRBV12-3 or TRBV12-4, with D possibly TRBD2 on 5 matching bases. The V end was cut by 6 bases, the J end by 1 base, with 10 bases between. The CDR3 has 14 residues. CDR3 in DNA: TGTGCCAGCAGGTTGAGGGAGTCCTACAATGAGCAGTTCTTC. Translation gives CASRLRESYNEQFF.

This clonotype was picked up a small number of times. This CDR3 reads CASSPTSGMNEQYF. CDR3 bases: TGTGCCAGCAGCCCGACTAGCGGGATGAACGAGCAGTACTTC. J is TRBJ2-7 and V is TRBV9; 11 nucleotides match TRBD2. Germline CDR1 is SGDLS and CDR2 is YYNGEE. The CDR3 runs 14 residues. V lost 4 bases to trimming and J lost 5 bases; unmatched junction nucleotides: 5.

This clonotype has just a few counts. The V call is TRBV4-3, the J call TRBJ2-7, with TRBD2 as a possible D gene (5 bases). This CDR3 spans 15 amino acids. Germline CDR1 reads LGHNA; CDR2 reads YSLEER. V lost 4 bases and J 2 bases, leaving 15 bases between the germline ends. The CDR3 loop reads CASSLGVGSTYEQYF. The CDR3 nucleotides are TGCGCCAGCAGCCTCGGGGTGGGCAGTACCTACGAGCAGTACTTC.

This clonotype has just a few counts. The chain combines TRBV20-1 with TRBJ2-3, with D perhaps given as TRBD1 or TRBD2 (5 bases each). Germline loops: CDR1 DFQATT, CDR2 SNEGSKA (reference sequence). The CDR3 contains 16 residues. Trimming removed 1 base from V and 0 bases from J, with 14 bases in between. The CDR3 protein is CSARVLKWDSTDTQYF. The CDR3 DNA follows: TGCAGTGCTAGAGTCCTAAAATGGGACAGCACAGATACGCAGTATTTT.

This clonotype was picked up many times. This chain connects TRBV6-5 to TRBJ1-1, with unresolved D. V was cut by 0 bases and J by 1 base, with 15 bases left in between. CDR3 length: 17 residues. Germline-derived CDR1 and CDR2 are MNHEY and SVGAGI. The CDR3 DNA follows: TGTGCCAGCAGTTACTCGAGGAACGGCGTTGGGAACACTGAAGCTTTCTTT. Its protein is CASSYSRNGVGNTEAFF.

The DNA of the CDR3 is TGTGCCAGCAGTCGAATGGACAGGGTGGGAAACATTCAGTACTTC. Its translation: CASSRMDRVGNIQYF. The V gene is TRBV6-1, the J gene TRBJ2-4; 8 bases are a match to TRBD1. The CDR3 has 15 residues. Germline lookup yields CDR1 MNHNS and CDR2 SASEGT. Trimming removed 5 bases from V and 6 bases from J; junction bases left unmatched: 9.

This clonotype came up a few times. CDR3 sequence (DNA): TGTGCCAGCAGTTTTTTCCGGACTAGCGGAACCTACGAGCAGTACTTC. Encoded protein: CASSFFRTSGTYEQYF. The chain carries TRBV12-3 or TRBV12-4 and TRBJ2-7, with TRBD2 identical over 10 bases. The CDR3 has 16 residues. J gave up 2 bases and V 3 bases, and 7 bases lay outside the gene matches.

This clonotype was found a few times. V gene TRBV29-1 combines with J gene TRBJ1-2; D gene uncertain. CDR3 size: 16 residues. Germline V lookup: CDR1 SQVTM, CDR2 ANQGSEA. V dropped 0 bases and J dropped 4 bases, with 18 bases sitting between them. In DNA form, the CDR3 reads TGCAGCGTTGAAGATTTTGGGGAATCCCTGGGCTATGGCTACACCTTC. Amino acids: CSVEDFGESLGYGYTF.

This clonotype was found a few times. This chain joins TRBV5-1 and TRBJ2-1, with TRBD2 matching over 14 bases. This CDR3 comprises 17 residues. The germline CDR1 and CDR2 sequences are SGHRS and YFSETQ. Germline trimming cut 4 bases from V and 4 bases from J; bases unmatched to any gene: 7. CDR3 sequence (DNA): TGCGCCAGCAGCCTGGGACTAGCGGGAGCTGGATACAATGAGCAGTTCTTC. Encoded protein: CASSLGLAGAGYNEQFF.

This clonotype was detected only a few times. V is TRBV29-1 and J is TRBJ2-5, with 12 bases identical to TRBD2. In germline, CDR1 is SQVTM, CDR2 ANQGSEA. V was clipped by 7 bases and J by 5 bases; unmatched bases: 11. The CDR3 is 15 residues long. In DNA form, the CDR3 reads TGCAGCGCCTTCCGACTAGCGGGAGTGGGGGAGACCCAGTACTTC. Protein sequence: CSAFRLAGVGETQYF.

In its sample, this clonotype was seen a few times. The J gene is TRBJ2-7, the V gene TRBV7-9; D perhaps matches TRBD1 (5 bases). The length of the CDR3 is 16 residues. Trimming left V 1 base short and J 2 bases short, with 15 bases between. Looked up from germline, CDR1 is SEHNR and CDR2 is FQNEAQ (reference sequence). DNA for the CDR3: TGTGCCAGCAGCTTAGTCCTCAGGGCCGTAGCCTACGAGCAGTACTTC. It encodes CASSLVLRAVAYEQYF.

The J gene is TRBJ2-1, the V gene TRBV5-1; maybe TRBD1 (8 bases). V was pared by 4 bases and J by 9 bases, with 23 bases between. The CDR3 covers 16 residues. Germline assignment: CDR1 SGHRS and CDR2 YFSETQ. CDR3 coding DNA: TGCGCCAGCAGCGATCTCAAACAGGGGGGGAGGAGTGAGCAGTTCTTC. This gives the protein CASSDLKQGGRSEQFF.

The chain uses TRBV6-5 and TRBJ1-5, with a tentative D call TRBD1 (5 bases). Germline V CDR1 and CDR2: MNHEY, SVGAGI. The CDR3 runs to 15 residues. With 4 bases removed from V and 3 bases from J, the gap between germline ends came to 13 bases. CDR3 in amino acids: CASSSPGGVNQPQHF. The CDR3 DNA reads as TGTGCCAGCAGTTCCCCCGGGGGTGTCAATCAGCCCCAGCATTTT.

This chain links TRBV6-5 with TRBJ2-7; TRBD1 might be the D (6 bases). Germline V gene sequence: CDR1 MNHEY, CDR2 SVGAGI. V was shortened by 0 bases and J by 4 bases, with 13 bases between the two germline ends. The CDR3 consists of 15 residues. The DNA for the CDR3 is TGTGCCAGCAGTTACTCGATCGCACAGGGATACGAGCAGTACTTC. As protein: CASSYSIAQGYEQYF.

This clonotype was detected a few times. The chain is built from TRBV20-1 and TRBJ2-3; 11 bases are a match to TRBD2. The CDR3 runs to 14 residues. Germline loops: CDR1 DFQATT, CDR2 SNEGSKA (reference sequence). J was trimmed by 5 bases and V by 4 bases; bases with no gene match: 5. This CDR3 reads CSAISGRAKDTQYF. The CDR3 region has the DNA TGCAGTGCTATTAGCGGGAGGGCGAAAGATACGCAGTATTTT.

V gene TRBV5-6 combines with J gene TRBJ2-7; 10 bases fit TRBD1. This CDR3 contains 16 residues. Germline CDR1 is SGHDT and CDR2 is YYEEEE. V was clipped by 5 bases and J by 0 bases; unmatched bases: 8. DNA of the CDR3: TGTGCCAGCAGTTACCGGGACAGGGGACACTCCTACGAGCAGTACTTC. Amino acids: CASSYRDRGHSYEQYF.

V and J are TRBV25-1 and TRBJ1-4; D unclear. Germline V CDR1 and CDR2: MGHDK, SYGVNS. V shed 0 bases and J shed 0 bases, with 5 bases lying between them. The CDR3 loop spans 15 amino acids. The CDR3 region is CASSEYGATNEKLFF. In DNA form, the CDR3 reads TGTGCCAGCAGTGAATATGGGGCAACTAATGAAAAACTGTTTTTT.

The genes are TRBV7-8 and TRBJ1-5; D call uncertain. The V end lost 1 base, the J end lost 1 base, and 11 bases lay between the germline ends. CDR1 and CDR2 (germline): SGHVS, FQNEAQ. The CDR3 contains 16 residues. CDR3 region: CASSLGGLASNQPQHF. CDR3 DNA sequence: TGTGCCAGCAGCTTAGGCGGACTCGCGAGCAATCAGCCCCAGCATTTT.